This T cell receptor (beta chain) emerged from a study of CD8 T cells in ankylosing spondylitis (dated by TCRdb to 2016 to 2017). About the full investigation: The study profiled T cell receptor beta repertoires in healthy donors and ankylosing spondylitis patients to find disease-linked TCR variants. The whole study cohort included 95 to 130 healthy donors and some 27 ankylosing spondylitis patients. Samples of peripheral blood were taken, and for ankylosing spondylitis patients, synovial fluid was collected as well. The paper's findings and limits, for the study overall: A TCR beta motif of fewer than 10 highly homologous amino acid variants appeared characteristic of blood from ankylosing spondylitis patients. Some of the motif variants had been reported before in the synovial fluid and blood of reactive arthritis patients, a finding that suggests common disease-initiation mechanisms. Significant enrichment of the disease-linked clones was reported in matched synovial fluid samples from ankylosing spondylitis patients. The disease-linked clones had a CD8+ phenotype and were found at relatively low frequencies in peripheral blood.

For sequencing, an Illumina HiSeq 2500 was employed. Quantitative 5'-RACE with molecular barcodes was used to prepare TCR beta libraries. The published analysis was carried out like this. A new computational method based on a probabilistic model of VDJ rearrangement was used to identify disease-linked TCR variants. TCRdb reanalyzed the raw reads on its own, using fastp at Q25 for trimming and MiXCR for clone calling, and kept in-frame beta chains. Merged by CDR3 protein, the rows form single entries marked with the most common genes and DNA. TCRdb's processing, not the study's, gives the V and J calls here. The sample has a few hundred thousand distinct CDR3 sequences on record, over 15% of them singletons. About a third of the sample belongs to the ten largest clones. As regards this clonotype: Its antigen is not yet known. No base quality information exists; no much larger clone differs at one position.

From the cysteine up to the phenylalanine, the CDR3 has a length of 11 residues. Only the CDR3 part of the read is kept: 33 bases, read in frame from the first base. V loses 8 bases, J loses 4 bases, and the germline ends lie 6 bases apart. The TCR originated in a male donor with ankylosing spondylitis or in good health (not recorded which). Sequencing was done on a sample of blood, either unsorted or a sorted T cell fraction (not recorded which). The receptor chain draws on TRBV12-3 or TRBV12-4 and TRBJ1-5; no D segment can be confidently identified. CDR3 loop: CASALNQPQHF. The DNA sequence is TGTGCCAGCGCACTTAATCAGCCCCAGCATTTT.